Described below is a single TCR beta chain sequence and its context. CDR3 length: 15 amino acids. Trimming removed 4 bases from V and 6 bases from J, with 18 bases in between. The germline V gene encodes CDR1 KGHSH and CDR2 LQKENI. Random hexamers were used to reverse transcribe an amount of roughly 0.45 to 1 ug RNA. TCRdb reprocessed the immunoSEQ multiplex PCR reads with MiXCR, giving one entry per CDR3 protein. Of some 96,000 distinct CDR3 sequences listed, 95% are singletons. The source of the sample is a study of CD8 T cells in Susac syndrome. The receptor comes from a human donor with Susac syndrome. The sample taken for sequencing was CD8+ T cells from PBMCs. The rearrangement uses TRBV18 and TRBJ1-1; D gene uncertain. The CDR3 DNA reads as TGTGCCAGCTCACGGGTCATCCAGGAGGTCCCTGAAGCTTTCTTT. Protein product: CASSRVIQEVPEAFF.